This T cell receptor (beta chain) was profiled in a study of shared clonotypes between healthy human individuals. Study overall: Donors consisted of a couple of women and three men between 18 and 49. The study's findings and limits: Few donors restricted represented genetic and exposure-history diversity.

Comment on this clone: Antigen specificity is unknown. The junction does not match germline at one end; this may be a read error.

This CDR3 has 14 residues. Germline V CDR1 and CDR2: MDHEN, SYDVKM. Free of recent acute infections or vaccinations, the donors were healthy HIV-negative adults. Measured with immunoSEQ multiplex PCR; TCRdb has only the in-frame clones, and not every one. Of 520,000 or so clones in the sample, more than 65% were seen once. This TCR was sampled from a woman aged 35 to 49 in good health. Some clones in this sample may be carry-over from other donors' samples. Sequenced: PBMCs. The chain joins TRBV28 to TRBJ2-7, with 7 bases that match TRBD1. CDR3 coding DNA: TGTGCCAGCATGGCGGCGAAAAGGGGGCCTACCTCCACTTTC. Translation: CASMAAKRGPTSTF.